The 15 T cell receptor beta chains below all came from one sample that was sequenced in a study of graft-versus-host responses after intestinal transplantation. The assay was immunoSEQ multiplex PCR, and TCRdb's table has in-frame clones only and misses some. The sample contains about 77,000 clones, roughly 90% of which appear only once. The source material was PBMCs, sampled 98 days after intestinal transplantation. The receptors were gathered from a human patient who received an intestinal transplant, so some T cells may come from the graft donor.

This rearrangement joins TRBV28 to TRBJ2-3; D perhaps matches TRBD1 (5 bases). This CDR3 spans 13 amino acids. The ends were cut back, 6 bases at V and 2 bases at J, with 9 bases in the middle. CDR1 and CDR2 (germline): MDHEN, SYDVKM. CDR3 DNA sequence: TGTGCCAGCAGGGGGCCACTCACAGATACGCAGTATTTT. It yields the protein CASRGPLTDTQYF.

The chain carries TRBV6-6 and TRBJ1-4, with TRBD1 as a possible D gene (6 bases). Trimming took off 0 bases at V and 17 bases at J, with 16 bases between the two ends. CDR1 is MNHNY and CDR2 is SVGAGI in the germline V gene (reference sequence). The CDR3 extends over 13 amino acids. This chain's CDR3 is CASSYSNTGQPFF. CDR3 sequence (DNA): TGTGCCAGCAGTTACTCGAATACTGGACAGCCCTTTTTT.

This chain connects TRBV11-2 to TRBJ2-7; 14 nucleotides align to TRBD2. The germline CDR1 and CDR2 sequences are SGHAT and FQNNGV. The CDR3 is 18 residues long. V shed 5 bases and J 3 bases; nucleotides not matched to a gene: 12. CDR3 amino acids: CASSPYGLAGGGDYEQYF. In DNA form, the CDR3 reads TGTGCCAGCAGCCCTTATGGACTAGCGGGAGGTGGGGACTACGAGCAGTACTTC.

The chain joins TRBV19 to TRBJ1-5; 7 nucleotides match TRBD1. CDR3 size: 17 residues. The germline CDR1 and CDR2 sequences are LNHDA and SQIVND (reference sequence). V shed 5 bases, J shed 0 bases, and the junction held 10 bases outside the gene matches. The CDR3 sequence: CASSGDRDFYSNQPQHF. In nucleotides, the CDR3 is TGTGCCAGTAGTGGAGACAGGGACTTTTATAGCAATCAGCCCCAGCATTTT.

This chain joins TRBV4-2 and TRBJ2-7, with 10 bases that match TRBD2. CDR3 length equals 17 residues. The V gene's germline CDR1 is LGHNA and CDR2 YNFKEQ. V was clipped by 1 base and J by 2 bases; unmatched bases: 8. In DNA form, the CDR3 reads TGTGCCAGCAGCCAAGGTCTAGCGGGGGACCTCACCTACGAGCAGTACTTC. It encodes CASSQGLAGDLTYEQYF.

This rearrangement joins TRBV2 to TRBJ2-2; the match to TRBD1 covers 9 bases. The CDR3 runs 15 residues. The J segment lost 3 bases and the V segment lost 8 bases, leaving 7 bases of the junction unmatched. Germline V gives CDR1 SNHLY, CDR2 FYNNEI. The CDR3 protein is CASDKTGGDTGELFF. CDR3 sequence (DNA): TGTGCCAGCGATAAGACAGGGGGGGACACCGGGGAGCTGTTTTTT.

The chain uses TRBV20-1 and TRBJ2-5; D ambiguous. Germline CDR1 reads DFQATT; CDR2 reads SNEGSKA (reference sequence). The length of the CDR3 is 11 residues. With 2 bases removed from V and 3 bases from J, the gap between germline ends came to 4 bases. This CDR3 is CSARQEETQYF. CDR3 nucleotides: TGCAGTGCTAGACAGGAAGAGACCCAGTACTTC.

This sequence joins TRBV10-3 and TRBJ2-1, with 9 bases aligning to TRBD2. V lost 6 bases and J lost 8; bases outside the gene matches: 11. Germline V gene sequence: CDR1 ENHRY, CDR2 SYGVKD. This CDR3 is built from 15 residues. The CDR3 protein is CAISAVGGREYEQFF. Written as DNA, the CDR3 is TGTGCCATCAGCGCTGTTGGCGGGAGGGAGTATGAGCAGTTCTTC.

The chain combines TRBV2 with TRBJ1-5; TRBD1 is a possible D gene (6 bases). The CDR3 has 15 residues. Germline loops: CDR1 SNHLY, CDR2 FYNNEI. Trimming stripped 6 bases from V and 0 bases from J, with 12 bases between. The CDR3 DNA reads TGTGCCAGCAGGGGGGACATCTTTAGCAATCAGCCCCAGCATTTT. Its protein is CASRGDIFSNQPQHF. The variable domain in full, with the rest retrieved from reference TRBV2 and TRBJ1-5, is EPEVTQTPSHQVTQMGQEVILRCVPISNHLYFYWYRQILGQKVEFLVSFYNNEISEKSEIFDDQFSVERPDGSNFTLKIRSTKLEDSAMYFCASRGDIFSNQPQHFGDGTRLSIL.

CDR3 sequence (DNA): TGTGCCAGCAGTTGGGGGAGCACAGATACGCAGTATTTT. It yields the protein CASSWGSTDTQYF. The chain recombines TRBV6-1 with TRBJ2-3; D might be TRBD1 or TRBD2, each matching 5 bases. V lost 5 bases to trimming and J lost 0 bases, with 6 bases between them. The CDR3 loop spans 13 amino acids. Germline loops: CDR1 MNHNS, CDR2 SASEGT.

This clone was picked up one time. V usage is TRBV11-3 and J usage is TRBJ2-5; TRBD2 aligns across 10 bases. The trim removed 6 bases at V and 4 bases at J, leaving 8 bases unmatched. The CDR3 has 15 residues. Germline V gene data show CDR1 as SGHNT and CDR2 as YENEEA. The CDR3 reads CASRPGTSDVETQYF. For the CDR3, the DNA is TGTGCCAGCAGACCGGGGACTAGCGATGTAGAGACCCAGTACTTC.

The chain links TRBV11-2 to TRBJ2-1, with D possibly being TRBD2 (5 bases). Germline V gene data show CDR1 as SGHAT and CDR2 as FQNNGV. This CDR3 region has 13 residues. Between the trimmed V and J ends, which lost 1 base and 4 bases, there was a span of 5 bases. The CDR3 protein is CASSLGGYNEQFF. The DNA of the CDR3 is TGTGCCAGCAGCTTAGGAGGGTACAATGAGCAGTTCTTC.

The chain employs TRBV11-3 and TRBJ2-2; TRBD2 might be the D (5 bases). The CDR3 has 13 residues. The germline V gene has CDR1 SGHNT and CDR2 YENEEA. Trimming removed 5 bases at V and 1 base at J, with 5 bases between. CDR3 in amino acids: CASSEGNTGELFF. CDR3 DNA: TGTGCCAGCAGCGAGGGGAACACCGGGGAGCTGTTTTTT.

This chain connects TRBV2 to TRBJ2-3; 10 nucleotides line up with TRBD1. The trim removed 6 bases at V and 2 bases at J, leaving 11 bases unmatched. The CDR3 totals 17 residues. CDR1 is SNHLY and CDR2 is FYNNEI in the germline V gene. The CDR3 coding sequence is TGTGCCAGCAGGTATTCCGGGACAGGGGTCCCCACAGATACGCAGTATTTT. Translated: CASRYSGTGVPTDTQYF.

V is TRBV10-3 and J is TRBJ2-7; D gene ambiguous. This CDR3 has 13 amino acids. Trimming pared 7 bases from V and 2 bases from J, leaving 12 bases between. The germline V gene encodes CDR1 ENHRY and CDR2 SYGVKD. The CDR3 DNA reads TGTGCCATCACCCTGGACGACCCCTACGAGCAGTACTTC. Protein: CAITLDDPYEQYF.